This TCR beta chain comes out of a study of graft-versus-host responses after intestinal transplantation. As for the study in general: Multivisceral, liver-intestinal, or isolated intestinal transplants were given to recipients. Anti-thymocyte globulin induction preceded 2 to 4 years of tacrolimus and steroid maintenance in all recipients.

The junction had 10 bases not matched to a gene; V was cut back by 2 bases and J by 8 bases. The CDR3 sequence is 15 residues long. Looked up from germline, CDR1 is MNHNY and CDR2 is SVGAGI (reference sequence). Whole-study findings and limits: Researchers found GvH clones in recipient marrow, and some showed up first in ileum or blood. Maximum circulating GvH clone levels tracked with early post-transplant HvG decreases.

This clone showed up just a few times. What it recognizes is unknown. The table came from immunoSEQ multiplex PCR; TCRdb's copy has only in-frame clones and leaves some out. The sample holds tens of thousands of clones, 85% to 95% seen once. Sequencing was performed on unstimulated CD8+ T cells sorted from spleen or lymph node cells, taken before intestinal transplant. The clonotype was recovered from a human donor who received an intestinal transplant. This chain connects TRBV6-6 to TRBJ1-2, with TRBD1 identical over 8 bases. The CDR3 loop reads CASSYASGTGEGYTF. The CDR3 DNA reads TGTGCCAGCAGTTACGCTTCCGGGACAGGAGAGGGCTACACCTTC.